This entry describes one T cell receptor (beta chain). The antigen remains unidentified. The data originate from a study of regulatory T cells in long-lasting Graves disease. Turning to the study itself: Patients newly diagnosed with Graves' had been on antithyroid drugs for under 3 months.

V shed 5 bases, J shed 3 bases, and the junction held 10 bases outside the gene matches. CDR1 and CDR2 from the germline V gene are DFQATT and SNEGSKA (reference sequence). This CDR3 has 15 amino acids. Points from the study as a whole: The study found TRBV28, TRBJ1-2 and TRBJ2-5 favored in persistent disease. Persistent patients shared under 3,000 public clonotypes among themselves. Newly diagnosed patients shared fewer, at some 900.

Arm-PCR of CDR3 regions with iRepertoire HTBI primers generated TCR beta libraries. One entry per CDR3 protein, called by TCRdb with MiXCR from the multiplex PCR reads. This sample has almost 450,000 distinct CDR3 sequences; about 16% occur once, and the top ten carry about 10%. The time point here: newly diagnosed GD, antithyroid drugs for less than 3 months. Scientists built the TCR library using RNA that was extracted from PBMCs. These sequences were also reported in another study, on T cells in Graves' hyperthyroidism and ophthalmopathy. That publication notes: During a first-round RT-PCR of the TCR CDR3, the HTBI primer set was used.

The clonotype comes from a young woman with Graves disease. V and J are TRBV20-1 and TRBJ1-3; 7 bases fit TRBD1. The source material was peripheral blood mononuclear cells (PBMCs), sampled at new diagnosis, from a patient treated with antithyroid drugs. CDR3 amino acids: CSAPSTGSFGNTIYF. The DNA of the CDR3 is TGCAGTGCTCCCTCGACAGGGTCTTTTGGAAACACCATATATTTT.